This TCR beta chain was identified in a study of T cells and Merkel cell carcinoma outcomes. Study-wide results and caveats: Reportedly, T-cell repertoire with density predicts Merkel cell carcinoma outcomes.

Some clones are missing from TCRdb's copy, which holds only in-frame ones; the method was immunoSEQ multiplex PCR. Of fewer than 25,000 clones in the sample, approximately 80% were seen once. Comments on this clone: Its antigen is as yet unknown.

The ends were cut back, 1 base at V and 7 bases at J, with 14 bases in the middle. CDR1 is SEHNR and CDR2 is FQNEAQ in the germline V gene (reference sequence). CDR3 length: 15 amino acids. The sequence derives from a human donor with Merkel cell carcinoma. The specimen was tumor tissue from Merkel cell carcinoma. The V and J genes are TRBV7-9 and TRBJ2-1; no clear D gene. As DNA, the CDR3 is TGTGCCAGCAGCTTAGGGCGCAGGCACTTTAATGAGCAGTTCTTC. Translation: CASSLGRRHFNEQFF. Supplemented by reference TRBV7-9 and TRBJ2-1, the full variable domain reads DTGVSQNPRHKITKRGQNVTFRCDPISEHNRLYWYRQTLGQGPEFLTYFQNEAQLEKSRLLSDRFSAERPKGSFSTLEIQRTEQGDSAMYLCASSLGRRHFNEQFFGPGTRLTVL.